These T cell receptor beta chains were read from a single sample in a study of metastatic and nonmetastatic thyroid tumors. TCRdb reanalyzed the PCR reads via MiXCR. The table includes under 30,000 clones, roughly 19% detected once. Sample: blood. These receptors originate from a female donor with papillary thyroid cancer or a benign thyroid nodule (not recorded which). Some clones in this sample may be carry-over from other donors' samples. CDR3s include the opening cysteine and the closing phenylalanine or tryptophan. Fields, in order: D gene, J gene, CDR3 length, V gene, clone size, CDR3 DNA, CDR3 protein. A D gene is named only where the DNA matches it firmly. Only some rows state a clone size, as once, few, many or a class for expanded clones.

>NA|TRBJ1-4|14|TRBV2|medium-sized
TGTGCCAGCAGGGGCAGGGGTTCTTTTGAAAAACTGTTTTTT
CASRGRGSFEKLFF
>NA|TRBJ2-7|13|TRBV29-1|NA
TGCAGCGCCGAAGGGGAAGCTTCCTACGAGCAGTACTTC
CSAEGEASYEQYF
>TRBD1|TRBJ1-1|14|TRBV6-2/TRBV6-3|many
TGTGCCAGCAGGGGACAGGGGCAGAACACTGAAGCTTTCTTT
CASRGQGQNTEAFF
>TRBD1|TRBJ1-2|13|TRBV12-3/TRBV12-4|medium-sized
TGTGCCAGCAGTCCACCGGGACAGGGGGGCTACACCTTC
CASSPPGQGGYTF
>TRBD1|TRBJ2-1|16|TRBV27|medium-sized
TGTGCCAGCAGTTTACAGGGGGCTAAACTTTACAATGAGCAGTTCTTC
CASSLQGAKLYNEQFF
>TRBD2|TRBJ2-7|12|TRBV20-1|many
TGCAGTGCTAGCGGGAGGGTCTACGAGCAGTACTTC
CSASGRVYEQYF
>TRBD1|TRBJ2-5|13|TRBV19|many
TGTGCCAGTAGACAGGGGGGTGGAGAGACCCAGTACTTC
CASRQGGGETQYF
>NA|TRBJ2-1|13|TRBV13|many
TGTGCCAGCAGCCAATACAGGAGCAATGAGCAGTTCTTC
CASSQYRSNEQFF
>NA|TRBJ1-1|15|TRBV28|NA
TGTGCCTTCAGTTTCGTCTTGAGGGGGGTCACTGAAGCTTTCTTT
CAFSFVLRGVTEAFF
>TRBD1|TRBJ1-2|13|TRBV7-3|many
TGTGCCAGCAGCACCGGACAGGGCTATGGCTACACCTTC
CASSTGQGYGYTF
>NA|TRBJ1-1|15|TRBV11-2|NA
TGTGCCAGCAGCTTACGACGGGGGGAGAACACTGAAGCTTTCTTT
CASSLRRGENTEAFF
>NA|TRBJ2-4|17|TRBV20-1|many
TGCAGTGCTACGGACGCCGGGACACCTCAAGCCAAAAACATTCAGTACTTC
CSATDAGTPQAKNIQYF
>NA|TRBJ1-6|14|TRBV6-1|NA
TGTGCCAGCCGAGGCGGGTCCTATAATTCACCCCTCCACTTT
CASRGGSYNSPLHF
>NA|TRBJ2-3|13|TRBV11-2|many
TGTGCCAGCAGCGCGAGCCCGACTGATACGCAGTATTTT
CASSASPTDTQYF
>NA|TRBJ2-7|13|TRBV29-1|many
TGCAGCGTTGGAGAGGGAGGTACCTACGAGCAGTACTTC
CSVGEGGTYEQYF
>NA|TRBJ1-2|13|TRBV5-8|many
TGTGCCAGCAGCTTTTCCACCAACTATGGCTACACCTTC
CASSFSTNYGYTF
>NA|TRBJ1-5|14|TRBV12-3/TRBV12-4|many
TGTGCCAGCACAACTACAGGGACCAATCAGCCCCAGCATTTT
CASTTTGTNQPQHF
>NA|TRBJ1-1|14|TRBV30|NA
TGTGCCTGGAGTGTAGGGCAGGCCAAATCTGAAGCTTTCTTT
CAWSVGQAKSEAFF
>NA|TRBJ2-5|12|TRBV20-1|few
TGCAGTGCTAGATCCAGTGCGGAGACCCAGTACTTC
CSARSSAETQYF
>NA|TRBJ2-1|15|TRBV11-2|NA
TGTGCCAGCAGCTCCCGTTCGGTCGGGACACGTGAGCAGTTCTTC
CASSSRSVGTREQFF
>NA|TRBJ2-5|13|TRBV9|many
TGTGCCAGCAGCCTAGGGGGGCTGGAGACCCAGTACTTC
CASSLGGLETQYF
>NA|TRBJ2-3|15|TRBV4-2|NA
TGTGCCAGCAGCCAAGATTTGTCTAGCGCAGATACGCATAATTTT
CASSQDLSSADTHNF
>NA|TRBJ1-5|15|TRBV15|few
TGTGCCACCAGCAGAGATTTCACAGGTACCCAGCCCCAGCATTTT
CATSRDFTGTQPQHF
>TRBD2|TRBJ2-3|16|TRBV11-1|few
TGTGCCAGCAGCTCCCCGCTAGCGGGGGTTGCAGATACGCAGTATTTT
CASSSPLAGVADTQYF
>TRBD2|TRBJ2-3|15|TRBV20-1|many
TGCAGTGCCCGACCCGGGACTAGCGGGAGAGATACGCAGTATTTT
CSARPGTSGRDTQYF
>NA|TRBJ2-3|15|TRBV28|NA
TGTGCCAGCAGTCCTCCTTCGGGCCTCACAGATACGCAGTATTTT
CASSPPSGLTDTQYF
>NA|TRBJ2-5|22|TRBV19|many
TGTGCCAGTAGTATTTCGAAGGCGGGACGCGGTTGGAATTTGGGACACCAAGAGACCCAGTACTTC
CASSISKAGRGWNLGHQETQYF
>TRBD1|TRBJ1-5|14|TRBV30|few
TGTGCCTGGAGTTACAGGGGAGGCAATCAGCCCCAGCATTTT
CAWSYRGGNQPQHF
>NA|TRBJ1-5|15|TRBV12-3/TRBV12-4|NA
TGTGCCAGCAGTTTCCCCTCGGGCGTGGGGCAGCCCCAGCATTTT
CASSFPSGVGQPQHF
>NA|TRBJ2-2|15|TRBV6-6|few
TGTGCCAGCAGTTATTCGGGCGCTTACACCGGGGAGCTGTTTTTT
CASSYSGAYTGELFF
>NA|TRBJ1-2|13|TRBV6-1|many
TGTGCCAGCAGGCTACAGGGCGGCTATGGCTACACCTTC
CASRLQGGYGYTF
>NA|TRBJ2-7|16|TRBV4-2|NA
TGTGCCAGCAGCCCGCGGCGAGGCGGGGCCGCCTACGAGCAGTACTTC
CASSPRRGGAAYEQYF
>TRBD1|TRBJ2-7|13|TRBV5-1|NA
TGCGCCAGCAGCCAACAGGGGACCAACGAGCAGTACTTC
CASSQQGTNEQYF
>NA|TRBJ2-7|15|TRBV5-1|NA
TGCGCCAGCAGCTTGGCCGGCGGGAATGGGTACGAGCAGTACTTC
CASSLAGGNGYEQYF
>NA|TRBJ2-7|15|TRBV20-1|many
TGCAGTGCTAGAGAAGGAGGTGGGGGAGCCTACGAGCAGTACTTC
CSAREGGGGAYEQYF
>TRBD2|TRBJ2-7|15|TRBV10-3|many
TGTGCCATCAGCTCAGGGACTAGACCAGATGGCGAGCAGTACTTC
CAISSGTRPDGEQYF
>NA|TRBJ1-4|15|TRBV30|NA
TGTGCCTGGAAGGGGTTAACTACAACTAATGAAAAACTGTTTTTT
CAWKGLTTTNEKLFF
>NA|TRBJ1-2|15|TRBV9|NA
TGTGCCAGCAGCGCATCGGGACGGCTGCTCGATGGCTACACCTTC
CASSASGRLLDGYTF
>TRBD1|TRBJ2-5|15|TRBV7-2|many
TGTGCCAGCAGCACGTGGACAGGTGGCCAAGAGACCCAGTACTTC
CASSTWTGGQETQYF
>NA|TRBJ2-2|18|TRBV6-2/TRBV6-3|many
TGTGCCAGCAGTTACTCGACGGGGGCGTCCCCGAACACCGGGGAGCTGTTTTTT
CASSYSTGASPNTGELFF
>NA|TRBJ1-5|18|TRBV20-1|NA
TGCAGTGCTAGAGATCAGAGGGAGGATAATATTCGCAATCAGCCGCAGGATTTT
CSARDQREDNIRNQPQDF
>NA|TRBJ2-2|19|TRBV12-3/TRBV12-4|NA
TGTGCCAGCAGTCTAAGGACAGACCGATTAATTCGGTGCCTCGGGGAGCTGGTTTTT
CASSLRTDRLIRCLGELVF
>NA|TRBJ1-6|13|TRBV6-1|few
TGTGGGGGGAGGGGAAAGAATAATTCACCCCTCCACTTT
CGGRGKNNSPLHF